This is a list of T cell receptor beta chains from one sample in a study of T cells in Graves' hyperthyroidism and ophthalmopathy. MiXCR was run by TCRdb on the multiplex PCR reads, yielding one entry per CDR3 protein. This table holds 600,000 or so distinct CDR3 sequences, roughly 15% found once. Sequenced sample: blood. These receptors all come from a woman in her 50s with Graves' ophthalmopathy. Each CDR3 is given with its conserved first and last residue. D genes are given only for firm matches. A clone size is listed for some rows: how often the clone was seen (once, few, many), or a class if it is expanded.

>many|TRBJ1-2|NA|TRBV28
CASSFERYGYTF
TGTGCCAGCAGTTTTGAGAGATATGGCTACACCTTC
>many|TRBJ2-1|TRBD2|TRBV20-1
CSAKGLVFNEQFF
TGCAGTGCTAAGGGACTAGTCTTCAATGAGCAGTTCTTC
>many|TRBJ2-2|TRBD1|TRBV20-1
CSARPGGFNTGELFF
TGCAGTGCTAGGCCAGGGGGCTTCAACACCGGGGAGCTGTTTTTT
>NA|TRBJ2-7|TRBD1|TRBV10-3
CAIRPGQGLSYEQYF
TGTGCCATCAGACCGGGACAGGGCCTCTCCTACGAGCAGTACTTC
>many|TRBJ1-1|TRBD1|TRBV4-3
CASRLGGGAGSSNNTEAFF
TGCGCCAGCAGGCTAGGGGGCGGGGCGGGGTCCAGTAATAACACTGAAGCTTTCTTT
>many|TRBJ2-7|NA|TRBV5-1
CASSLNRAYEQYF
TGCGCCAGCAGCTTGAACAGGGCCTACGAGCAGTACTTC
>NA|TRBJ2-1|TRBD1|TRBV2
CASVPDRGWDNEQFF
TGTGCCAGTGTCCCGGACAGGGGATGGGACAATGAGCAGTTCTTC
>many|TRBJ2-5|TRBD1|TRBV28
CASSPDRGETQYF
TGTGCCAGCAGCCCCGACAGGGGAGAGACCCAGTACTTC
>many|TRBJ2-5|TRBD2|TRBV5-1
CASSLGPSGSQETQYF
TGCGCCAGCAGCTTGGGGCCGAGCGGGAGCCAAGAGACCCAGTACTTC
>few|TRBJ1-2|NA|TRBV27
CASRQGGDGYTF
TGTGCCAGCAGACAGGGAGGCGATGGCTACACCTTC
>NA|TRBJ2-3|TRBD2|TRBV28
CASSSTRTSGPGRGTDTQYF
TGTGCCAGCAGTTCCACCCGGACTAGCGGGCCGGGGAGGGGCACAGATACGCAGTATTTT
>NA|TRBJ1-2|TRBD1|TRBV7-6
CASSLEQGFGYTF
TGTGCCAGCAGCTTAGAACAGGGGTTTGGCTACACCTTC
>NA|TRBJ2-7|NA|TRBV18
CATSDAGAYEQYF
TGTGCCACCAGTGATGCGGGGGCTTACGAGCAGTACTTC
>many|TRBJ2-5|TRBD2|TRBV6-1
CASSWRPGLASQETQYF
TGTGCCAGCAGTTGGAGACCGGGACTAGCGTCCCAAGAGACCCAGTACTTC
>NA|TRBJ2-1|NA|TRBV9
CASGLSNEQFF
TGTGCCAGCGGTTTGAGTAATGAGCAGTTCTTC
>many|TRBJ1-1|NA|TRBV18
CASSPTIKTEAFF
TGTGCCAGCTCACCAACCATAAAGACGGAAGCTTTCTTT
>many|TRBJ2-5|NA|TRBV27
CASSLSTQGTQYF
TGTGCCAGCAGTTTAAGCACGCAGGGGACCCAGTACTTC
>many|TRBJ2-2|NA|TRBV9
CASSGTLAKGSNTGELFF
TGTGCCAGCAGCGGAACCCTAGCGAAGGGCTCGAACACCGGGGAGCTGTTTTTT
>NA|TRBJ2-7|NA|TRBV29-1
CSGGRDYEQYF
TGCAGCGGTGGGAGAGACTACGAGCAGTACTTC
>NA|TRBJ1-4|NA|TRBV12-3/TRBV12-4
CASSSFDRPLEEKLFF
TGTGCCAGCAGTTCCTTCGACAGGCCACTAGAAGAAAAACTGTTTTTT
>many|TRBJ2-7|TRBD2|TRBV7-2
CASSLGVAGPKYEQYF
TGTGCCAGCAGCTTAGGAGTAGCGGGGCCCAAATACGAGCAGTACTTC
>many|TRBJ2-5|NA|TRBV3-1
CASSQDWETQYF
TGTGCCAGCAGCCAAGACTGGGAGACCCAGTACTTC
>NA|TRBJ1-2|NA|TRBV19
CASSIGITGVDGYTF
TGTGCCAGTAGTATAGGGATTACAGGAGTGGATGGCTACACCTTC
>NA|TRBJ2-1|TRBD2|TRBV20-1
CSARPSPGLANYNEQFF
TGCAGTGCTAGACCTTCACCGGGACTAGCGAATTACAATGAGCAGTTCTTC
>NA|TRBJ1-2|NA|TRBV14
CASSQDRGLYGYTF
TGTGCCAGCAGCCAAGATAGGGGACTGTATGGCTACACCTTC
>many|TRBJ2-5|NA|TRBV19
CASSMQGVQETQYF
TGTGCCAGTAGTATGCAGGGAGTCCAAGAGACCCAGTACTTC
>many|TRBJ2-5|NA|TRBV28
CASSRVAEETQYF
TGTGCCAGCAGTCGTGTAGCGGAAGAGACCCAGTACTTC
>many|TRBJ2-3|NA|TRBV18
CASSPVDSSTDTQYF
TGTGCCAGCTCACCAGTGGACAGTAGCACAGATACGCAGTATTTT
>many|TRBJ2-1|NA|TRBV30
CAWSIAPEQFF
TGTGCCTGGAGTATCGCCCCAGAACAGTTCTTC
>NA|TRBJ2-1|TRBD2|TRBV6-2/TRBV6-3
CASSYFRLAGSYNEQFF
TGTGCCAGCAGTTACTTCCGGCTAGCGGGCTCCTACAATGAGCAGTTCTTC
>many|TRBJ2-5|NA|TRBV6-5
CASSYPANGETQYF
TGTGCCAGCAGTTACCCGGCTAACGGGGAGACCCAGTACTTC
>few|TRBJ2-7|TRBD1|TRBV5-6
CASGLISGGAGEQYF
TGTGCCAGCGGATTGATTTCAGGGGGCGCGGGCGAGCAGTACTTC
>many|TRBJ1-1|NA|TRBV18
CASSPATGSSEAFF
TGTGCCAGCTCACCGGCAACAGGGTCCTCTGAAGCTTTCTTT
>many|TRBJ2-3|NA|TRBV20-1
CSAERGGRTDTQYF
TGCAGTGCTGAACGAGGGGGTCGGACAGATACGCAGTATTTT
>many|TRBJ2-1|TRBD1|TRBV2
CASSDSGQGNEQFF
TGTGCCAGCAGTGATAGTGGACAGGGTAATGAGCAGTTCTTC
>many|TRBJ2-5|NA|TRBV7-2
CASSSGPTAGQETQYF
TGTGCCAGCAGCTCGGGACCAACGGCAGGGCAAGAGACCCAGTACTTC
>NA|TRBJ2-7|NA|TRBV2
CASKKGQHSYEQYF
TGTGCCAGCAAGAAGGGACAACACTCCTACGAGCAGTACTTC
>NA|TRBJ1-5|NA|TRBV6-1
CASSDGRSNQPQHF
TGTGCCAGCAGTGATGGACGGAGCAATCAGCCCCAGCATTTT
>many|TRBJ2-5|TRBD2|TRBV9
CASSVGQGSGRETQYF
TGTGCCAGCAGCGTAGGTCAAGGCAGCGGGAGGGAGACCCAGTACTTC
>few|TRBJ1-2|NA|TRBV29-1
CSVAGVDGYTF
TGCAGCGTTGCAGGGGTCGATGGCTACACCTTC
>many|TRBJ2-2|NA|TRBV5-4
CASSLMREGTGELFF
TGTGCCAGCAGCTTGATGCGGGAAGGGACCGGGGAGCTGTTTTTT
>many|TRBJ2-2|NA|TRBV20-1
CSARDTGLTGELFF
TGCAGTGCTAGAGATACCGGACTTACCGGGGAGCTGTTTTTT
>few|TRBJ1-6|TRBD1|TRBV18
CASSPGDSGSPLHF
TGTGCCAGCTCACCAGGGGACAGTGGGTCACCCCTCCACTTT
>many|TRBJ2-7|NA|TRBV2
CASRWAGAHEQYF
TGTGCCAGCAGGTGGGCTGGAGCTCACGAGCAGTACTTC
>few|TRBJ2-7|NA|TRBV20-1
CSASLRRVSYEQYF
TGCAGTGCTAGTTTGCGTCGCGTGAGCTACGAGCAGTACTTC
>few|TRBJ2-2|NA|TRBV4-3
CASSQGASNTGELFF
TGCGCCAGCAGCCAAGGGGCCAGTAACACCGGGGAGCTGTTTTTT
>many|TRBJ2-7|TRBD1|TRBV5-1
CASSWHRDRGGIEQYF
TGCGCCAGCAGCTGGCACCGGGACAGGGGAGGAATCGAGCAGTACTTC
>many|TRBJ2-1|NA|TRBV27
CASSLIVRNNEQFF
TGTGCCAGCAGTTTAATTGTCCGCAACAATGAGCAGTTCTTC
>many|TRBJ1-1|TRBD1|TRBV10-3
CAISLRTGRGTEAFF
TGTGCCATCAGTCTCCGGACAGGGAGGGGCACTGAAGCTTTCTTT
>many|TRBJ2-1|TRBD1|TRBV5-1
CASSLAGQTYNEQFF
TGCGCCAGCAGCTTGGCGGGACAGACCTACAATGAGCAGTTCTTC
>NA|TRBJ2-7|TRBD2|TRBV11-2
CASRGVYGTVRTYEQYF
TGTGCCAGTCGGGGGGTATATGGGACGGTGAGGACCTACGAGCAGTACTTC
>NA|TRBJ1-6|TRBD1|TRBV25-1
CASSEDRGFNSPLHF
TGTGCCAGCAGTGAAGACAGGGGATTCAATTCACCCCTCCACTTT